The 9 T cell receptor beta chains below come from one sample, sequenced in a study of T cells after yellow fever vaccination. TCRdb called the 5' RACE reads again in MiXCR, with one record for every CDR3 protein. The sample includes under 300,000 distinct CDR3 sequences, 6.9% seen only once; the top ten take more than 0.8%. This specimen was CD4+ T cells sorted from PBMCs, taken 15 days after the yellow fever booster vaccination. These receptors came from a man aged 25 to 40 who received the YFV17D yellow fever vaccine.

This clonotype occurred a few times. This rearrangement joins TRBV4-1 to TRBJ1-1; D is perhaps TRBD1 (5 bases). V lost 5 bases to trimming and J lost 0 bases, with 25 bases between them. The CDR3 contains 19 residues. Germline CDR1 is MGHRA and CDR2 is YSYEKL. As DNA, the CDR3 is TGCGCCAGCAGCGTAGACCGAGGGACGGGAAGGGCTGTGAACACTGAAGCTTTCTTT. Protein: CASSVDRGTGRAVNTEAFF.

This clonotype has ten or more counts. The chain employs TRBV5-1 and TRBJ2-5, with D possibly matching TRBD1 (6 bases). Germline V gene data show CDR1 as SGHRS and CDR2 as YFSETQ. The CDR3 has 16 amino acids. V dropped 0 bases and J dropped 4 bases, with 16 bases sitting between them. CDR3 sequence (DNA): TGCGCCAGCAGCTTGGAGTACCCAGGGGTGGGAGAGACCCAGTACTTC. It specifies CASSLEYPGVGETQYF. Supplemented by reference TRBV5-1 and TRBJ2-5, the full variable domain reads KAGVTQTPRYLIKTRGQQVTLSCSPISGHRSVSWYQQTPGQGLQFLFEYFSETQRNKGNFPGRFSGRQFSNSRSEMNVSTLELGDSALYLCASSLEYPGVGETQYFGPGTRLLVL.

This clonotype was seen a handful of times. The genes are TRBV7-2 and TRBJ2-1, with TRBD2 matching 7 bases. Germline-derived CDR1 and CDR2 are SGHTA and FQGNSA. After removal of 2 bases from V and 7 bases from J, the junction contained 8 bases not matched to a gene. The length of the CDR3 is 15 residues. CDR3: CASSLILLGGNEQFF. CDR3 sequence (DNA): TGTGCCAGCAGCTTAATACTACTGGGAGGGAATGAGCAGTTCTTC.

This clonotype has only a few counts. The chain combines TRBV5-1 with TRBJ2-1; D gene uncertain. The V gene lost 4 bases and the J gene lost 10 bases, with 15 bases spanning the gap. The V gene's germline CDR1 is SGHRS and CDR2 YFSETQ. The CDR3 contains 13 residues. Here the CDR3 reads CASSPERAQEQFF. CDR3 bases: TGCGCCAGCAGCCCCGAGCGAGCCCAAGAGCAGTTCTTC.

This clonotype was recorded many times. The chain uses TRBV29-1 and TRBJ2-5; D perhaps matches TRBD2 (5 bases). The CDR3 extends over 12 amino acids. Trimming took off 7 bases at V and 3 bases at J, with 12 bases between the two ends. The germline gives CDR1 SQVTM, CDR2 ANQGSEA. CDR3 loop: CSANKLEETQYF. The DNA for the CDR3 is TGCAGCGCCAACAAACTAGAAGAGACCCAGTACTTC.

This clonotype has just a few counts. J is TRBJ2-2 and V is TRBV7-2; possible D gene TRBD2, 6 bases. The germline V gene has CDR1 SGHTA and CDR2 FQGNSA. The CDR3 totals 16 residues. Between the trimmed V and J ends, which lost 5 bases and 4 bases, there was a span of 17 bases. The DNA of the CDR3 is TGTGCCAGCAGCGTCACCGGGACTGCGGTCACCGGGGAGCTGTTTTTT. This gives the protein CASSVTGTAVTGELFF.

This chain joins TRBV5-6 and TRBJ2-7, with TRBD1 identical over 7 bases. Germline V gene lookup returns CDR1 SGHDT and CDR2 YYEEEE. Unmatched junction bases numbered 13, after V lost 1 base and J lost 3 bases. CDR3 length equals 17 residues. CDR3 in amino acids: CASSLRGVRDSSYEQYF. DNA of the CDR3: TGTGCCAGCAGCTTGAGGGGCGTCCGGGACAGTAGCTACGAGCAGTACTTC.

This clonotype was found many times. The rearrangement uses TRBV6-5 and TRBJ1-1, with a weak D call TRBD1 (5 bases). The CDR3 spans 13 residues. CDR1 and CDR2 from the germline V gene are MNHEY and SVGAGI. Trimming took 6 bases from V and 10 from J, leaving 18 bases between them. The CDR3 coding sequence is TGTGCCAGCAGCCCGGGGCAGGTGGGGCGAGCTTTCTTT. Protein product: CASSPGQVGRAFF.

This clonotype was detected only a few times. The chain combines TRBV7-8 with TRBJ2-7; 11 bases are a match to TRBD2. Germline CDR1 and CDR2: SGHVS and FQNEAQ. This CDR3 has 15 residues. V lost 1 base and J lost 6; bases outside the gene matches: 5. CDR3 residues: CASSLEASGRFEQYF. For the CDR3, the DNA is TGTGCCAGCAGCTTAGAGGCTAGCGGGAGGTTCGAGCAGTACTTC.